This paragraph reports one T cell receptor beta chain. What it binds is unknown. TCRdb re-analysed the 5' RACE reads in MiXCR, keeping a single row per CDR3 protein. The data hold 300,000 to 400,000 distinct CDR3 sequences, with about 22% observed a single time. The CDR3 runs to 13 residues. Germline V CDR1 and CDR2: SQVTM, ANQGSEA. V dropped 7 bases and J dropped 2 bases, with 14 bases sitting between them. The sample belongs to a study of CD8 T cells in ankylosing spondylitis. General study points: According to the report, clones linked to the disease were significantly enriched in matched synovial fluid samples taken from ankylosing spondylitis patients. What seemed typical of ankylosing spondylitis blood was a TCR beta motif built from roughly 8 highly homologous variants.

The clonotype originates from a male donor with ankylosing spondylitis. Sequences were obtained from blood, either unsorted or a sorted T cell fraction (not recorded which). This chain uses TRBV29-1 with TRBJ2-5, with D possibly TRBD2 on 6 matching bases. The chain's CDR3 is CSDAGGSQETQYF. The DNA for the CDR3 is TGCAGCGACGCCGGGGGATCACAAGAGACCCAGTACTTC.